The 13 T cell receptor beta chains below were found in one sample sequenced in a study of PD-1 blockade in classical Hodgkin lymphoma. Documented time point: cycle 4 day 1 (C4D1), after around six weeks of nivolumab. Every patient was affected by relapse after autologous stem cell transplantation, while exposure to brentuximab vedotin was not uniform. This table comes from immunoSEQ multiplex PCR, and its TCRdb copy is limited to in-frame clones, with some not included. The table lists 9,000 or so clones, 85% to 90% of them singletons, with approximately 25% in the top ten. Source: peripheral blood mononuclear cells (PBMCs), taken before the fourth cycle of nivolumab. The receptors were sampled from a human donor with classical Hodgkin lymphoma.

The CDR3: CASSSPSMTGRYEQYF. The CDR3 DNA follows: TGTGCCAGCAGTTCCCCCTCAATGACAGGGCGCTACGAGCAGTACTTC. The V call is TRBV27, the J call TRBJ2-7, with 7 positions matching TRBD1. Germline V gene sequence: CDR1 MNHEY, CDR2 SMNVEV (reference sequence). There are 16 residues in the CDR3. V lost 4 bases, J lost 3 bases, and 12 bases stayed unmatched.

J is TRBJ2-3 and V is TRBV11-3, with 7 nucleotides matching TRBD2. The germline V gene has CDR1 SGHNT and CDR2 YENEEA. J was trimmed by 8 bases and V by 0 bases; bases with no gene match: 2. This CDR3 comprises 13 residues. The CDR3 loop is CASSLDPGGTQYF. CDR3 bases: TGTGCCAGCAGCTTAGATCCGGGGGGTACGCAGTATTTT.

The table lists this clone with a count of one. The chain carries TRBV4-3 and TRBJ1-5; D gene uncertain. Germline CDR1 LGHNA, CDR2 YSLEER. CDR3 length: 13 residues. Trimming left V 0 bases short and J 1 base short, with 1 base between. The CDR3 DNA is TGCGCCAGCAGCCAAGACAGCAATCAGCCCCAGCATTTT. Translation: CASSQDSNQPQHF.

The gene calls are TRBV29-1 and TRBJ2-7; D may be TRBD2 (6 bases). Germline V gene lookup returns CDR1 SQVTM and CDR2 ANQGSEA. The germline V and J ends were trimmed by 3 bases and 0 bases, with 9 bases remaining between them. The CDR3 loop spans 13 amino acids. CDR3 sequence reads: CSVDNGGSYEQYF. The CDR3 DNA is TGCAGCGTTGATAACGGGGGCTCCTACGAGCAGTACTTC.

This chain links TRBV7-8 with TRBJ2-1; 9 nucleotides match TRBD2. The CDR3 has 16 amino acids. The V and J ends lost 5 bases and 7 bases, in that order; junction bases with no gene match: 12. CDR1 and CDR2 from the germline V gene are SGHVS and FQNEAQ. The CDR3 spells CASSPNPGTSPNEQFF. DNA of the CDR3: TGTGCCAGCAGCCCTAACCCCGGGACTAGCCCAAATGAGCAGTTCTTC. Full variable domain (missing parts from reference TRBV7-8 and TRBJ2-1): GAGVSQSPRYKVAKRGQDVALRCDPISGHVSLFWYQQALGQGPEFLTYFQNEAQLDKSGLPSDRFFAERPEGSVSTLKIQRTQQEDSAVYLCASSPNPGTSPNEQFFGPGTRLTVL.

The chain uses TRBV4-1 and TRBJ1-1; D is ambiguous. The CDR3 is 14 residues long. Germline V gives CDR1 MGHRA, CDR2 YSYEKL. V lost 0 bases and J 1 base, leaving 6 bases between the germline ends. The CDR3, as DNA: TGCGCCAGCAGCCAAGAGTGGGGGAACACTGAAGCTTTCTTT. It encodes CASSQEWGNTEAFF.

The J gene is TRBJ1-4, the V gene TRBV7-9; D might be TRBD1 (6 bases). V lost 4 bases to trimming and J lost 5 bases, with 14 bases between them. The CDR3 is 15 residues long. Germline V CDR1 and CDR2: SEHNR, FQNEAQ (reference sequence). CDR3 coding DNA: TGTGCCAGCAGCTCACGCGGACAGAAAAATGAAAAACTGTTTTTT. Its protein product is CASSSRGQKNEKLFF.

The genes are TRBV9 and TRBJ2-3; D unclear. CDR3 length equals 15 residues. Trimming stripped 0 bases from V and 2 bases from J, with 10 bases between. The germline CDR1 and CDR2 sequences are SGDLS and YYNGEE. CDR3 sequence (DNA): TGTGCCAGCAGCGTAGAGGTCAGAGTCACAGATACGCAGTATTTT. This codes for CASSVEVRVTDTQYF.

The chain links TRBV5-4 to TRBJ1-2; 7 positions agree with TRBD1. The CDR3 is 15 amino acids. The trim removed 4 bases at V and 4 bases at J, leaving 10 bases unmatched. Germline CDR1 is SGHNT and CDR2 is YYREEE (reference sequence). The CDR3 sequence: CASSTGQREGYGYTF. The CDR3 bases are TGTGCCAGCAGCACGGGACAGCGCGAAGGCTATGGCTACACCTTC.

This clone appeared once. V and J are TRBV7-6 and TRBJ2-5; D is unresolved. Trimming took off 1 base at V and 6 bases at J, with 0 bases between the two ends. CDR1 is SGHVS and CDR2 is FNYEAQ in the germline V gene. This CDR3 is built from 10 residues. The CDR3 DNA sequence: TGTGCCAGCAGCTTAGAGACCCAGTACTTC. Its translation is CASSLETQYF.

The rearrangement uses TRBV29-1 and TRBJ2-1, with no clear D. Trimming shortened V by 7 bases and J by 0 bases, and 16 bases separated the two germline ends. This CDR3 has 15 amino acids. Germline-derived CDR1 and CDR2 are SQVTM and ANQGSEA. The CDR3 DNA reads as TGCAGCGCCTTCCTACATACTGGCTCCTACAATGAGCAGTTCTTC. Protein sequence: CSAFLHTGSYNEQFF.

The rearrangement uses TRBV4-1 and TRBJ2-1; 7 bases fit TRBD2. V trimming: 6 bases; J trimming: 0 bases; junction bases outside the gene matches: 5. Germline V lookup: CDR1 MGHRA, CDR2 YSYEKL. The CDR3 runs to 15 residues. The CDR3: CASRKAGSSYNEQFF. The CDR3 nucleotides are TGCGCCAGCAGGAAAGCGGGGAGCTCCTACAATGAGCAGTTCTTC.

This chain connects TRBV10-1 to TRBJ2-7, with D possibly TRBD2 on 5 matching bases. The CDR3 contains 13 residues. V shed 1 base and J shed 5 bases, with 9 bases lying between them. Germline V gene lookup returns CDR1 WNHNN and CDR2 SYGVQD (reference sequence). This CDR3 reads CASSEWIGDEQYF. The CDR3 bases are TGCGCCAGCAGTGAGTGGATCGGGGACGAGCAGTACTTC.